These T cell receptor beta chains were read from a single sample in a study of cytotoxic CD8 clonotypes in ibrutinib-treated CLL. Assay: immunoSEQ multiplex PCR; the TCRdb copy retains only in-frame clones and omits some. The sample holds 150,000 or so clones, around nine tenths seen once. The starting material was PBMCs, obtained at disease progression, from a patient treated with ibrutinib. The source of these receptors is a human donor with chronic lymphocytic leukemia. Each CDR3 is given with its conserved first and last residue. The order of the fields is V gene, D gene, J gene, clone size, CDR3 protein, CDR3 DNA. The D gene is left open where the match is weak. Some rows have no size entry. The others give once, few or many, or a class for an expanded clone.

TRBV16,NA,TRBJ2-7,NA,CASSQPGTATYEQYF,TGTGCCAGCAGCCAACCCGGGACCGCAACCTACGAGCAGTACTTC
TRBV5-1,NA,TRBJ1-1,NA,CASSLGTVNTEAFF,TGCGCCAGCAGCTTGGGTACCGTGAACACTGAAGCTTTCTTT
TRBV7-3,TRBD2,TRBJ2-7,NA,CASSLSLAAPYEQYF,TGTGCCAGCAGCTTAAGCCTAGCGGCACCCTACGAGCAGTACTTC
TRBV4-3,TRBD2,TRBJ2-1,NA,CASSQDVGLAGDRGSYNEQFF,TGCGCCAGCAGCCAAGATGTGGGGTTAGCGGGAGATCGTGGTTCCTACAATGAGCAGTTCTTC
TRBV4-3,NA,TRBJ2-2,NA,CASSQDIQDASTGELFF,TGCGCCAGCAGCCAAGATATACAGGACGCGAGCACCGGGGAGCTGTTTTTT
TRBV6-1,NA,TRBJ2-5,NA,CASSEAFGGRETQYF,TGTGCCAGCAGTGAAGCTTTCGGGGGTAGGGAGACCCAGTACTTC
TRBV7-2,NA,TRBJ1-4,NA,CASSLRRAEKLFF,TGTGCCAGCAGCCTAAGGAGAGCCGAAAAACTGTTTTTT
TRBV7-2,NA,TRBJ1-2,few,CASSPRLGELTYGYTF,TGTGCCAGCAGCCCTCGTTTAGGGGAGTTGACCTATGGCTACACCTTC
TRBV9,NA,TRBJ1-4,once,CASSVAGAGATNEKLFF,TGTGCCAGCAGCGTAGCGGGGGCGGGGGCAACTAATGAAAAACTGTTTTTT
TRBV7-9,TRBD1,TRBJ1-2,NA,CASSLGDRNYGYTF,TGTGCCAGCAGCTTAGGGGACAGGAACTATGGCTACACCTTC
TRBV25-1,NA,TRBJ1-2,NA,CASNGELGRAGYTF,TGTGCCAGCAACGGGGAACTCGGACGGGCTGGCTACACCTTC
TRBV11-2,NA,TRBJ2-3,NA,CASSLDYYSTDTQYF,TGTGCCAGCAGCTTAGATTACTACTCCACAGATACGCAGTATTTT
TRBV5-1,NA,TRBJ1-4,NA,CASSRMRQGREKLFF,TGCGCCAGCAGCCGGATGAGGCAGGGACGCGAAAAACTGTTTTTT
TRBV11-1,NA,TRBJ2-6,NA,CASSISGGANVLTF,TGTGCCAGCAGCATTTCTGGCGGGGCCAACGTCCTGACTTTC
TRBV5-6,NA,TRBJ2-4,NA,CASSVAGAKNIQYF,TGTGCCAGCAGCGTTGCAGGGGCCAAAAACATTCAGTACTTC
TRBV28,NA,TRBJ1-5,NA,CASSLAARHQPQHF,TGTGCCAGCAGTTTAGCAGCTCGCCATCAGCCCCAGCATTTT
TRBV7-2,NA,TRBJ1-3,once,CASSLFGVGNTIYF,TGTGCCAGCAGCTTATTCGGGGTGGGAAACACCATATATTTT
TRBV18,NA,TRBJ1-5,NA,CASSPLSQGNQPQHF,TGTGCCAGCTCACCACTTAGTCAGGGGAATCAGCCCCAGCATTTT
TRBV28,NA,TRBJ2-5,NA,CASSRKAGQPETQYF,TGTGCCAGCAGCCGCAAGGCGGGGCAGCCAGAGACCCAGTACTTC
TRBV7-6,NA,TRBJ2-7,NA,CASSSRVPPDEQYF,TGTGCCAGCAGTAGTAGGGTCCCGCCCGACGAGCAGTACTTC
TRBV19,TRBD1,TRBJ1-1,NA,CASSTAGGALNSNTEAFF,TGTGCCAGTAGTACAGCAGGGGGCGCGCTTAATTCGAACACTGAAGCTTTCTTT
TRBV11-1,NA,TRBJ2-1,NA,CASSTTIGTSSYNEQFF,TGTGCCAGCAGCACTACGATCGGGACCAGCTCCTACAATGAGCAGTTCTTC
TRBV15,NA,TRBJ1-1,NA,CATSTPLDLNTEAFF,TGTGCCACCAGCACCCCCCTGGACCTGAACACTGAAGCTTTCTTT
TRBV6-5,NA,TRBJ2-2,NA,CASSFYFSGELFF,TGTGCCAGCAGTTTTTATTTTTCCGGGGAGCTGTTTTTT
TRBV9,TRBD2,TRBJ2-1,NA,CASSSPGTSAHNEQFF,TGTGCCAGCAGCTCTCCCGGGACTAGCGCCCACAATGAGCAGTTCTTC
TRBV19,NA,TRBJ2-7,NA,CASSGTIGTYEQYF,TGTGCCAGCTCTGGAACCATTGGAACCTACGAGCAGTACTTC
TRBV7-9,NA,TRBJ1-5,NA,CASNSQDQPQHF,TGTGCCAGCAACTCCCAGGATCAGCCCCAGCATTTT
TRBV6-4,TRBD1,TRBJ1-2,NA,CASSDSIGTGNYGYTF,TGTGCCAGCAGTGACTCGATAGGGACAGGGAACTATGGCTACACCTTC
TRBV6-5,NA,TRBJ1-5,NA,CASREGFVEHF,TGTGCCAGCAGGGAGGGGTTTGTAGAGCATTTT
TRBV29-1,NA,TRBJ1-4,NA,CSVERGMGHDEKLFF,TGCAGCGTTGAACGGGGTATGGGACACGATGAAAAACTGTTTTTT
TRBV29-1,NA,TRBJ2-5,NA,CSVEESGYQETQYF,TGCAGCGTTGAAGAGTCCGGGTACCAAGAGACCCAGTACTTC
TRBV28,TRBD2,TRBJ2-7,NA,CASSLTSDAYEQYF,TGTGCCAGCAGTTTGACTAGCGATGCCTACGAGCAGTACTTC
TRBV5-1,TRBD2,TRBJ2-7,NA,CASSQREIQGNEQYF,TGCGCCAGCAGTCAGCGGGAAATACAAGGAAACGAGCAGTACTTC
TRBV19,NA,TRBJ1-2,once,CASSPDGVGNYGYTF,TGTGCCAGTAGTCCGGATGGGGTAGGGAACTATGGCTACACCTTC
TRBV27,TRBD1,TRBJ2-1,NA,CASSVTGTGFANEQFF,TGTGCCAGCAGTGTAACCGGGACAGGGTTTGCCAATGAGCAGTTCTTC
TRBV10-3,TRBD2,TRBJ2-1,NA,CAISAIPTSGPNNEQFF,TGTGCCATCAGTGCGATTCCGACTAGCGGGCCTAACAATGAGCAGTTCTTC
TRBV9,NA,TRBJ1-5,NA,CASSVLGFNSNQPQHF,TGTGCCAGCAGCGTCCTCGGTTTCAATAGCAATCAGCCCCAGCATTTT
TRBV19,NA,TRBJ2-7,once,CASQGGHYEQYF,TGTGCCAGTCAGGGGGGACACTACGAGCAGTACTTC
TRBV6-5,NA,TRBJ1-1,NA,CASSQQGNTEAFF,TGTGCCAGCAGCCAGCAAGGGAACACTGAAGCTTTCTTT
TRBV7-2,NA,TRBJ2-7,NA,CASSPRYRGGHEQYF,TGTGCCAGCAGCCCCCGCTACAGGGGGGGACACGAGCAGTACTTC
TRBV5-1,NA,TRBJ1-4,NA,CASSPDSRNEKLFF,TGCGCCAGCAGTCCGGACAGCCGGAATGAAAAACTGTTTTTT
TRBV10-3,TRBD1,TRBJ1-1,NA,CAISESNPDRSMAFF,TGTGCCATCAGTGAGTCGAATCCGGACAGGAGTATGGCTTTCTTT
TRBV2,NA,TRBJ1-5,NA,CASSTENSNQPQHF,TGTGCCAGCAGCACAGAAAATAGCAATCAGCCCCAGCATTTT
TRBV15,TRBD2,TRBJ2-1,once,CATGRLAVQGVANEQFF,TGTGCCACCGGACGACTAGCGGTCCAGGGGGTGGCCAATGAGCAGTTCTTC
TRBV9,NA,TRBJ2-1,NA,CASSEHRAPNEQFF,TGTGCCAGCAGCGAGCACCGGGCCCCAAATGAGCAGTTCTTC
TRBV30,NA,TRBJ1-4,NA,CAWNRALSSSEKLFF,TGTGCCTGGAACAGGGCATTATCGTCGAGTGAAAAACTGTTTTTT
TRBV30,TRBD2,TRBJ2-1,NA,CAWRALAGGPDEQFF,TGTGCCTGGAGGGCACTAGCGGGAGGGCCGGATGAGCAGTTCTTC
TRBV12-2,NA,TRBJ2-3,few,CASRSTTVPPGAVITDTQYF,TGTGCAAGTCGCTCAACCACCGTCCCCCCTGGAGCGGTTATCACAGATACGCAGTATTTT
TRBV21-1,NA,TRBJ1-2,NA,CAILKTPGVSGYGYTF,TGTGCCATCCTTAAAACTCCAGGGGTTTCGGGCTATGGCTACACCTTC
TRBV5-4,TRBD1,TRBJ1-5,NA,CASSSRDRPNQPQHF,TGTGCCAGCAGCTCCCGGGACAGACCTAATCAGCCCCAGCATTTT
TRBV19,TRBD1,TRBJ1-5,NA,CASSTTNRGRNLINQPQHF,TGTGCCAGTAGTACAACCAACAGGGGACGGAACCTTATCAATCAGCCCCAGCATTTT
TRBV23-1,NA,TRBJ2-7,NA,CASSQIKIQGSYEQYF,TGCGCCAGCAGTCAAATTAAAATCCAGGGGTCCTACGAGCAGTACTTC
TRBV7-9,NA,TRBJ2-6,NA,CASSLSSSGANVLTF,TGTGCCAGCAGCTTGAGCTCCTCTGGGGCCAACGTCCTGACTTTC
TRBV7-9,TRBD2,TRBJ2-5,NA,CASSFGLAGNRRGETQYF,TGTGCCAGCAGCTTCGGCCTAGCGGGAAACCGGAGGGGGGAGACCCAGTACTTC